This T cell receptor (beta chain) originates from a study of blood T cell repertoires in COVID-19 (TCRdb year 2020). Regarding the research as a whole: Samples covering the acute and convalescent phases of COVID-19 were provided by collaborators in the United States, Italy and Spain. HLA class I and class II types, where available, came from metadata supplied by the sample provider rather than from assay-based typing. The material from the prospective study consisted of cDNA or gDNA derived from T cells, B-cell-depleted T cells, or PBMCs. A de-identified subject ID, COVID-19 status, age in years and sex were almost always included in the sample metadata. The samples were drawn from two sources: the first 160 participants of the ongoing ImmuneRACE study, and 1,000 to 1,500 subjects contributed by 6 global collaborators. The dataset comprised deeply sampled blood TCRbeta repertoires from subjects exposed to, actively infected with, or recovered from COVID-19. A freely available public database, intended as a resource for researchers studying the immune response to SARS-CoV-2, is where the repertoires were released.

CDR1 and CDR2, per the germline V gene (reference sequence), are LNHDA and SQIVND. V and J lose 6 bases and 8 bases, and a span of 16 bases separates them. Taken from cysteine to phenylalanine, the CDR3 has 13 residues. The CDR3 DNA has 39 bases and is translated from base 1. Each collaborating institution followed its own protocols to collect whole blood in K2EDTA tubes. For TCRbeta analysis, collaborators shipped samples in one of three forms: frozen whole blood, isolated PBMCs, or DNA extracted from either of those sample types. Study-wide findings and limitations: How much clinical and demographic metadata was included differed by source and by participant, and the metadata was provided uncurated.

A word on this clone: It lacks a known antigen. Base qualities are not provided; no much larger clone lies one nucleotide away.

The immunoSEQ Assay, a bias-controlled multiplex PCR, was used to amplify TCRbeta CDR3 regions from genomic DNA. As for how the authors treated the data: Nucleated cell counts per sample were estimated from amplification of reference gene primers within the assay. To quantify the absolute abundance of each unique TCRbeta CDR3 rearrangement, sequence reads were collapsed and filtered. For each sample, productive Simpson clonality was calculated as the square root of Simpson's diversity index across productive rearrangements. This immuneACCESS table, as held by TCRdb, lists in-frame sequences with V and J called but not all clones. Of the missing ones, under half trace to an unresolved V gene in checked studies; the others have no known cause. The DNA gave D and trimming, while V, J and clone size come from that table. A total of 120,000 or so clones appear in this sample, over 70% of them only once. The ten top clones hold over 5% of the sample.

This TCR came from a man older than 75 with active or convalescent COVID-19. Sequences were obtained from peripheral blood. The receptor chain draws on TRBV19 and TRBJ1-2; there is no confident call for the D gene. The DNA is TGTGCCAGTAGCCCCCCGGGAGTCCTGGGCTACACCTTC. It is translated as CASSPPGVLGYTF.